This T cell receptor (beta chain) was identified in a study of shared clonotypes between healthy human individuals. Genomic DNA belonging to each subset was distributed in equal measure over several immunoSEQ plates. The repertoire was sequenced with immunoSEQ multiplex PCR; TCRdb's copy has only in-frame clones and lacks some. The sample records a few million clones, 90% to 95% being singletons. Study-level points and caveats: Sampling was confined to blood; repertoires within tissues likely differ. Investigators expected sequencing depth to affect clonotype sharing among donors.

Details on this clone: Its matching antigen is unknown.

Negatively enriched CD4+ T cells were divided by CD45RA into naive and memory. CDR3 length: 15 amino acids. The V end was cut by 1 base, the J end by 1 base, with 10 bases between. Germline V lookup: CDR1 MGHRA, CDR2 YSYEKL. The chain joins TRBV4-1 to TRBJ1-1; D possibly corresponds to TRBD1 (5 bases). The clonotype comes from a man in his late teens or twenties in good health. Sequencing was done on a sample of naive CD4+ T cells sorted from blood. Sample subset: CD45RA+ positively selected. CDR3 in amino acids: CASSQVSGRNTEAFF. Written as DNA, the CDR3 is TGCGCCAGCAGCCAAGTATCAGGGAGGAACACTGAAGCTTTCTTT.